This TCR beta chain stems from a study of blood T cell repertoires in COVID-19. Whole-study context: COVID-19 samples collected from the United States, Italy and Spain covered acute and convalescent phases.

Everyone who took part was roughly 18 to 89 years old, and they came from about two dozen US areas. Participant reports of clinical history set cohort assignment. CDR1 is SGHDT, CDR2 YYEEEE, per germline. The CDR3 runs 14 residues. Trimming removed 0 bases from V and 5 bases from J, with 8 bases in between. Using immunoSEQ multiplex PCR, the repertoire was profiled, and TCRdb retains in-frame clones only, with some absent. The sample yields hundreds of thousands of clones, 70% to 90% seen once. The receptor was isolated from a woman under 30 with acute COVID-19. The genes are TRBV5-6 and TRBJ2-2, with D perhaps TRBD2 (6 bases). The specimen sequenced was PBMCs or T cells enriched from blood (not recorded which). For the CDR3, the DNA is TGTGCCAGCAGCTTGGTCGCGGGGACCGGGGAGCTGTTTTTT. As protein: CASSLVAGTGELFF.